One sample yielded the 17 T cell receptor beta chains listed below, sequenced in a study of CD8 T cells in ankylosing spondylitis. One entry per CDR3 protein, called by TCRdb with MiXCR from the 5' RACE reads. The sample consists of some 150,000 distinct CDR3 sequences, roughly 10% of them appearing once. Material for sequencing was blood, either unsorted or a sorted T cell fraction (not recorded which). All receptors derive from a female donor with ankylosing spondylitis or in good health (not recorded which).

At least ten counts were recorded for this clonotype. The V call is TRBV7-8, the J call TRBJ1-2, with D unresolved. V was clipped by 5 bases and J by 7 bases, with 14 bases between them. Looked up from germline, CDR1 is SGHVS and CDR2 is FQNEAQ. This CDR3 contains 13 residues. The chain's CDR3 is CASSPSREAGYTF. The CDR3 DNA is TGTGCCAGCAGCCCTAGTAGAGAAGCTGGCTACACCTTC. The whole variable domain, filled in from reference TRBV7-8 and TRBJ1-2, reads GAGVSQSPRYKVAKRGQDVALRCDPISGHVSLFWYQQALGQGPEFLTYFQNEAQLDKSGLPSDRFFAERPEGSVSTLKIQRTQQEDSAVYLCASSPSREAGYTFGSGTRLTVV.

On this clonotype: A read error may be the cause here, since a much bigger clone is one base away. The CDR3 sequence is CASRTSGGYNELFF. The CDR3 DNA follows: TGTGCCAGCCGGACTAGCGGGGGCTACAATGAGCTGTTCTTC. The V call is TRBV19, the J call TRBJ2-1; TRBD2 aligns across 13 bases. The CDR3 consists of 14 residues. Germline V gene data show CDR1 as LNHDA and CDR2 as SQIVND (reference sequence).

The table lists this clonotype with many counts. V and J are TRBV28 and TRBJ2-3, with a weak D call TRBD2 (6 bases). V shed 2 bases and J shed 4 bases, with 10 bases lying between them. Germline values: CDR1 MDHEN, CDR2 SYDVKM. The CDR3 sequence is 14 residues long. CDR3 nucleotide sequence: TGTGCCAGCAGTTTAGGCGGGGCCCCAGATACGCAGTATTTT. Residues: CASSLGGAPDTQYF.

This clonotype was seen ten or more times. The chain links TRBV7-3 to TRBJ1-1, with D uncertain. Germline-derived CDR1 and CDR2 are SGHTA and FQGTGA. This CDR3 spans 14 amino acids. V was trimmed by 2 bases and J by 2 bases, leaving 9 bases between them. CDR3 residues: CASSLLGINTEAFF. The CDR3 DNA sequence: TGTGCCAGCAGCTTATTAGGGATTAACACTGAAGCTTTCTTT.

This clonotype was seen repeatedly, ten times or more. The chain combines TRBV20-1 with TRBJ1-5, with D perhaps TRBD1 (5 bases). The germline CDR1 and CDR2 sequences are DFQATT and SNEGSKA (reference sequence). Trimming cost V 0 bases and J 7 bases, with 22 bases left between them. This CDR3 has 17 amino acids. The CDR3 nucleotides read TGCAGTGCTAGAGACGGGACCCCGAGTAAGAAGGGGCAGCCCCAGCATTTT. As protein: CSARDGTPSKKGQPQHF.

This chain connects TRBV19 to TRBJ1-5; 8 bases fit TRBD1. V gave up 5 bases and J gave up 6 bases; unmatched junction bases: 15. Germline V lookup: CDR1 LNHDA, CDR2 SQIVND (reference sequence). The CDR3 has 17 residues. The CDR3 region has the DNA TGTGCCAGTAGTGCAGGGGGCGTGTCGGGGGGAGGTCAGCCCCAGCATTTT. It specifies CASSAGGVSGGGQPQHF.

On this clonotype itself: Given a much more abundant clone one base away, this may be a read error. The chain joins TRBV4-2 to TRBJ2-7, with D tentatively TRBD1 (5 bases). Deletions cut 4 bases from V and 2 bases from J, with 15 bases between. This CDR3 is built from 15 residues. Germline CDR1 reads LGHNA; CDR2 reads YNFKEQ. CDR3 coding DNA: TGTGCCAGCAGCCTAGACAGTTTTTCCCCCTACGAGCAGTACTTC. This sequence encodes CASSLDSFSPYEQYF.

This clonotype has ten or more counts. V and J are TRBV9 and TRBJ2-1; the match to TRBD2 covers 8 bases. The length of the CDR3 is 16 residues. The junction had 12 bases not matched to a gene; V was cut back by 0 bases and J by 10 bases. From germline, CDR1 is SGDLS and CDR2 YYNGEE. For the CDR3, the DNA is TGTGCCAGCAGCGTAGGATGGGGGCCGTTAGCGGGGGAGCAGTTCTTC. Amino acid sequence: CASSVGWGPLAGEQFF.

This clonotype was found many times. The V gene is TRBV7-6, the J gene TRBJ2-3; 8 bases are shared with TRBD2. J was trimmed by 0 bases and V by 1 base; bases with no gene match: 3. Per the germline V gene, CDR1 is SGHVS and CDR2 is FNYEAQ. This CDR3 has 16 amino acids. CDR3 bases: TGTGCCAGCAGCTTAGGCCTAGCGGGTAGCACAGATACGCAGTATTTT. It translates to CASSLGLAGSTDTQYF.

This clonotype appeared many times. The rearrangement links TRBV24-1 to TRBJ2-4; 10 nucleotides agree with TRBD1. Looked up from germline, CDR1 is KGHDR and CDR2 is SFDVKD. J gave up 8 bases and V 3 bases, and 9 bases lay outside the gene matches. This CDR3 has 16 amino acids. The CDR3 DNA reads TGTGCCACCAGTGATCCGGGACAGGGGACGGGGGACATTCAGTACTTC. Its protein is CATSDPGQGTGDIQYF.

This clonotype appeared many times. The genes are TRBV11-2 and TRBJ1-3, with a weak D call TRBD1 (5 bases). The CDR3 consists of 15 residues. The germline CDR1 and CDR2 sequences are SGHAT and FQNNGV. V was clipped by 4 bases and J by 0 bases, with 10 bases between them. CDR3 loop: CASSSQAISGNTIYF. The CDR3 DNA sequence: TGTGCCAGCAGCTCACAGGCGATCTCTGGAAACACCATATATTTT.

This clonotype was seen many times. The CDR3 reads CAWKAGGPGTQYF. The CDR3 DNA reads TGTGCCTGGAAAGCGGGGGGGCCAGGGACCCAGTACTTC. The rearrangement joins TRBV30 to TRBJ2-5; TRBD2 aligns across 10 bases. V was clipped by 4 bases and J by 7 bases; unmatched bases: 6. There are 13 residues in the CDR3. Germline assignment: CDR1 GTSNPN and CDR2 SVGIG (reference sequence). Together with reference TRBV30 and TRBJ2-5, the CDR3 gives the full variable domain: SQTIHQWPATLVQPVGSPLSLECTVEGTSNPNLYWYRQAAGRGLQLLFYSVGIGQISSEVPQNLSASRPQDRQFILSSKKLLLSDSGFYLCAWKAGGPGTQYFGPGTRLLVL.

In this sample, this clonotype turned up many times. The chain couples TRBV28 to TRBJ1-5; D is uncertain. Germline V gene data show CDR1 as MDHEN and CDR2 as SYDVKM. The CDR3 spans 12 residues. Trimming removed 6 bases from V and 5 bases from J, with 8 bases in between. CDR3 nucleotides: TGTGCCAGCAGAGCGCGGGATCAGCCCCAGCATTTT. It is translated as CASRARDQPQHF.

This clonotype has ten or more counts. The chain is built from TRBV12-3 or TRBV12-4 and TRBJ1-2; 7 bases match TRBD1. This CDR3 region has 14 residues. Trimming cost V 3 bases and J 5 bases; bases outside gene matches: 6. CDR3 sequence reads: CASSFQGDVYGYTF. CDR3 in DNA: TGTGCCAGCAGTTTTCAGGGGGATGTATATGGCTACACCTTC.

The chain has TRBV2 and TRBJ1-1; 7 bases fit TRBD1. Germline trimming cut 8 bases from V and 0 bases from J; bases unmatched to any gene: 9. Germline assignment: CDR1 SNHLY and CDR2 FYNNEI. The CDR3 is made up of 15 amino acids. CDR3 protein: CASVGSGTVNTEAFF. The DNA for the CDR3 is TGTGCCAGCGTTGGTTCCGGGACAGTGAACACTGAAGCTTTCTTT.

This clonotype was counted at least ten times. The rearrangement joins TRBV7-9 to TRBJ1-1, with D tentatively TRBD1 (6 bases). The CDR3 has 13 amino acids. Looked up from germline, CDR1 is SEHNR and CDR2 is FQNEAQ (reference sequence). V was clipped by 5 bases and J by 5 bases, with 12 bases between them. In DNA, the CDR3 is TGTGCCAGCAGCCAAGATAGGGGGACTGAAGCTTTCTTT. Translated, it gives CASSQDRGTEAFF.

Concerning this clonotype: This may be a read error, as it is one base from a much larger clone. The DNA for the CDR3 is TGCAGTGCTAGCGGGAGGGCGAATGGGCAGTTCTTC. This gives the protein CSASGRANGQFF. The rearrangement joins TRBV20-1 to TRBJ2-1; 8 bases map to TRBD2. CDR1 is DFQATT and CDR2 is SNEGSKA in the germline V gene (reference sequence). CDR3 length equals 12 residues.